These 10 T cell receptor beta chains were all obtained from the same sample, sequenced in a study of Ad26.COV2.S vaccination and SARS-CoV-2 variants. Repertoires were generated with immunoSEQ multiplex PCR, while TCRdb's copy carries only in-frame clones and drops some. The sample holds fewer than 500,000 clones; roughly nine tenths are singletons and the top ten take approximately 2.5%. Specified treatment: around 19 received Ad26.COV2.S at low or high dose, single or two shots; five or six received placebo; per-sample allocation not given. Sampling took place 63 days after the first vaccine or placebo injection. The source was peripheral blood, collected in a trial of Ad26.COV2.S vaccine versus placebo. These receptors all come from a person aged 18-65 years who received the Ad26.COV2.S COVID-19 vaccine or a placebo.

The J gene is TRBJ2-7, the V gene TRBV28, with no clear D. The length of the CDR3 is 12 residues. Trimming cost V 4 bases and J 1 base, with 5 bases left between them. Per germline, CDR1 MDHEN and CDR2 SYDVKM. The chain's CDR3 is CASSYMSYEQYF. As DNA, the CDR3 is TGTGCCAGCAGTTACATGTCCTACGAGCAGTACTTC.

The rearrangement links TRBV5-4 to TRBJ1-4; D not certain. This CDR3 comprises 13 residues. V was shortened by 0 bases and J by 8 bases, with 8 bases between the two germline ends. CDR1 is SGHNT, CDR2 YYREEE, per germline (reference sequence). The CDR3 reads CASSLVPAEKLFF. The CDR3 bases are TGTGCCAGCAGCTTGGTACCGGCCGAAAAACTGTTTTTT.

The chain combines TRBV7-2 with TRBJ2-5, with 7 bases identical to TRBD2. In germline, CDR1 is SGHTA, CDR2 FQGNSA. There are 15 residues in the CDR3. The ends lost 7 bases at V and 6 bases at J; junction bases unmatched: 14. The CDR3 here is CASTPKYGGGKTQYF. The CDR3 DNA sequence: TGTGCCAGCACCCCAAAGTATGGGGGGGGGAAGACCCAGTACTTC.

The chain employs TRBV15 and TRBJ1-2; TRBD1 matches 8 bases. The CDR3 covers 15 residues. The germline gives CDR1 LNHNV, CDR2 YYDKDF (reference sequence). Unmatched junction bases numbered 14, after V lost 7 bases and J lost 7 bases. This CDR3 is CATNRGGQGRGGYTF. CDR3 in DNA: TGTGCCACCAACCGGGGAGGACAGGGAAGAGGTGGCTACACCTTC.

This clone was seen only once. V and J are TRBV24-1 and TRBJ2-5, with D perhaps matching TRBD2 (6 bases). CDR3 size: 18 residues. V lost 5 bases and J 5 bases, leaving 26 bases between the germline ends. Germline V CDR1 and CDR2: KGHDR, SFDVKD. The CDR3 region is CATSVNPGTGVLRETQYF. The CDR3, as DNA: TGTGCCACCAGTGTCAATCCCGGGACGGGGGTCCTCCGGGAGACCCAGTACTTC.

The chain combines TRBV9 with TRBJ2-5; 7 bases line up with TRBD2. V lost 3 bases and J lost 7; bases outside the gene matches: 12. The CDR3 contains 15 residues. Germline CDR1 is SGDLS and CDR2 is YYNGEE. CDR3 in amino acids: CASSGRGMKQGTQYF. CDR3 in DNA: TGTGCCAGCAGCGGGCGGGGGATGAAGCAGGGGACCCAGTACTTC.

This clone appeared a few times. V and J are TRBV6-5 and TRBJ1-6; no definite D call. The CDR3 sequence is 11 residues long. Germline V gene lookup returns CDR1 MNHEY and CDR2 SVGAGI. CDR3 protein: CAVGGNSPLHF. Written as DNA, the CDR3 is TGTGCTGTAGGAGGGAATTCACCCCTCCACTTT.

The chain uses TRBV27 and TRBJ2-3; a possible D gene is TRBD1 (5 bases). Germline assignment: CDR1 MNHEY and CDR2 SMNVEV (reference sequence). V dropped 3 bases and J dropped 2 bases, with 9 bases sitting between them. The CDR3 loop spans 14 amino acids. The CDR3 reads CASSLDTYTDTQYF. As DNA, the CDR3 is TGTGCCAGCAGTTTGGACACATACACAGATACGCAGTATTTT.

This clone was seen once. CDR3 in amino acids: CSVEVDPGNTIYF. The CDR3 DNA sequence: TGCAGCGTTGAGGTAGACCCTGGAAACACCATATATTTT. The rearrangement links TRBV29-1 to TRBJ1-3; D remains unclear. Germline loops: CDR1 SQVTM, CDR2 ANQGSEA. V was clipped by 3 bases and J by 2 bases, with 8 bases between them. The CDR3 is 13 amino acids.

This sequence joins TRBV4-3 and TRBJ1-1; D perhaps matches TRBD1 (5 bases). CDR1 is LGHNA, CDR2 YSLEER, per germline. V lost 0 bases and J 8 bases, leaving 22 bases between the germline ends. The CDR3 is 17 residues long. Here the CDR3 reads CASSQEPHRAGVGEAFF. DNA of the CDR3: TGCGCCAGCAGCCAAGAGCCCCACCGGGCGGGGGTGGGGGAAGCTTTCTTT.